This T cell receptor beta chain stems from a study of blood T cells in healthy people across ages. Study conclusions and caveats: It was held that diversity estimates obtained from one million T cells represented underestimates. Donor CMV infection status was unknown, possibly confounding age-related changes in expanded clonotypes.

Primers used in a second PCR of roughly 7 to 12 cycles were a sample-barcoded 5' primer and a J-beta primer mix. TCRdb fed the 5' RACE reads into MiXCR, producing one record per CDR3 protein. The data show some 1.4 million distinct CDR3 sequences, around 42% seen once. The CDR3 loop spans 15 amino acids. CDR1 is SGHAT, CDR2 FQNNGV, per germline. The ends lost 5 bases at V and 0 bases at J; junction bases unmatched: 4. A few counts support this clonotype. What it recognizes is unknown. The sample was blood. The TCR was taken from a woman aged 18 to 35 in good health. V gene TRBV11-2 combines with J gene TRBJ2-3, with 8 bases aligning to TRBD1. The CDR3 bases are TGTGCCAGCAGCACCTGGACAGGGAGCACAGATACGCAGTATTTT. Translated, it gives CASSTWTGSTDTQYF.